This TCR beta chain derives from a study of cytomegalovirus exposure and HLA in healthy donors. Regarding the study as a whole: Association of under 20,000 TCR beta sequences with HLA alleles was found at 0.05 false discovery rate in a later analysis.

Per germline, CDR1 SGHNT and CDR2 YYREEE (reference sequence). The CDR3 is 12 residues long. J was trimmed by 6 bases and V by 4 bases; bases with no gene match: 3. Use of 60 Vbeta and 13 Jbeta primers characterized the PCR. Libraries were prepared by immunoSEQ multiplex PCR; TCRdb keeps only in-frame clonotypes and omits some of them. This table has more than 150,000 clones, roughly 80% appearing once. Comment on this clone: Its target is not known.

The TCR sequence derives from a middle-aged man in good health and CMV-seropositive. This sequence joins TRBV5-4 and TRBJ1-2; 7 bases agree with TRBD1. The sample comprised PBMCs. CDR3 in amino acids: CASSPTGNGYTF. For the CDR3, the DNA is TGTGCCAGCAGCCCGACAGGGAATGGCTACACCTTC.